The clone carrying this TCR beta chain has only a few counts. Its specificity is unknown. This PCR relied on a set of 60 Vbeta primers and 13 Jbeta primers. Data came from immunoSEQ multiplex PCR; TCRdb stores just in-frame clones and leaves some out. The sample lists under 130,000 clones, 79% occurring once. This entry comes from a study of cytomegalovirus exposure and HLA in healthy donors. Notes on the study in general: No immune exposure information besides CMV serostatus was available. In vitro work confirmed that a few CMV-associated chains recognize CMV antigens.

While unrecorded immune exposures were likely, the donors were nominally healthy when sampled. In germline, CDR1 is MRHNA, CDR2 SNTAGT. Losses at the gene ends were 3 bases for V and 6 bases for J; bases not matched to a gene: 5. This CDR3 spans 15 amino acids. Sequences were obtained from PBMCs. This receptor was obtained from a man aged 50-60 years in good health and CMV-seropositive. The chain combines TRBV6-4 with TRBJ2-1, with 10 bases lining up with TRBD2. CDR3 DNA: TGTGCCAGCAGTGAAGCTAGCGGGAGAGGCAATGAGCAGTTCTTC. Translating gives CASSEASGRGNEQFF.